This T cell receptor (beta chain) stems from a study of blood T cell repertoires in COVID-19. Study context: PBMCs, B-cell-depleted T cells, or T cells were the source of the cDNA or gDNA that made up the material.

Original data processing: How many nucleated cells were present was estimated from reference gene primer amplification. Only in-frame clones appear in the TCRdb table, and some are missing; sequencing was by immunoSEQ multiplex PCR. The V and J calls and the clone size are those of that table, but D and trimming were determined from the DNA. The table shows about 190,000 clones, with about three quarters occurring only once. Germline V CDR1 and CDR2: LNHDA, SQIVND (reference sequence). The CDR3 consists of 13 residues. V was clipped by 7 bases and J by 4 bases, with 13 bases between them. This clone was seen only a few times.

The sample consisted of peripheral blood. The receptor comes from a woman older than 75 with active or convalescent COVID-19. V and J are TRBV19 and TRBJ1-2; tentative D call: TRBD1 (6 bases). CDR3 region: CASNTGTLYGYTF. As DNA, the CDR3 is TGTGCCAGTAACACAGGGACACTCTATGGCTACACCTTC. Filled out from reference TRBV19 and TRBJ1-2, the complete variable domain reads DGGITQSPKYLFRKEGQNVTLSCEQNLNHDAMYWYRQDPGQGLRLIYYSQIVNDFQKGDIAEGYSVSREKKESFPLTVTSAQKNPTAFYLCASNTGTLYGYTFGSGTRLTVV.